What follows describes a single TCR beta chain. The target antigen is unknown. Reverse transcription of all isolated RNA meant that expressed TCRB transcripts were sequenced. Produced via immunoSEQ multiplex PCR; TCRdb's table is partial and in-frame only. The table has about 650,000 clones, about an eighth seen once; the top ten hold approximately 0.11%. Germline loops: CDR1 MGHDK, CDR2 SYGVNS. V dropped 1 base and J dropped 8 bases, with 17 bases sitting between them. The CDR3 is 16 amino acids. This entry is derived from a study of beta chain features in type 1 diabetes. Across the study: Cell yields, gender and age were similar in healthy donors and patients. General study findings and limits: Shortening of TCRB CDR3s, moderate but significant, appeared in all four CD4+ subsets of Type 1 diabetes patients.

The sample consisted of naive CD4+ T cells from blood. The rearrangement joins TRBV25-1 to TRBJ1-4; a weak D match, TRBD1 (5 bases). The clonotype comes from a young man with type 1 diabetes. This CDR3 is CASSESGGAGWEKLFF. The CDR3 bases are TGTGCCAGCAGTGAATCTGGTGGGGCAGGGTGGGAAAAACTGTTTTTT.